These 32 T cell receptor beta chains came from one sample sequenced in a study of cytomegalovirus exposure and HLA in healthy donors. A multiplex PCR was run with 60 Vbeta primers and 13 Jbeta primers. Clones were sequenced by immunoSEQ multiplex PCR, and TCRdb holds only the in-frame ones, with some missing. The profile shows 210,000 or so clones, 85% to 90% of them singletons. The sequencing input was PBMCs. All receptors derive from a woman under 30 in good health and CMV-seronegative.

V is TRBV4-1 and J is TRBJ2-7; 7 bases fit TRBD1. CDR3 length equals 16 residues. The V gene's germline CDR1 is MGHRA and CDR2 YSYEKL. After removal of 0 bases from V and 1 base from J, the junction contained 6 bases not matched to a gene. In nucleotides, the CDR3 is TGCGCCAGCAGCCAAGAGCGACAGGGAAGATCCTACGAGCAGTACTTC. It is translated as CASSQERQGRSYEQYF.

V is TRBV7-9 and J is TRBJ1-3, with 7 nucleotides matching TRBD1. The CDR3 loop spans 16 amino acids. CDR1 is SEHNR and CDR2 is FQNEAQ in the germline V gene (reference sequence). V gave up 5 bases and J gave up 0 bases; unmatched junction bases: 7. The CDR3 DNA reads as TGTGCCAGCAGCCCTCCGGGACAGAACTCTGGAAACACCATATATTTT. Protein product: CASSPPGQNSGNTIYF. The complete variable domain, with remaining parts taken from reference TRBV7-9 and TRBJ1-3, reads DTGVSQNPRHKITKRGQNVTFRCDPISEHNRLYWYRQTLGQGPEFLTYFQNEAQLEKSRLLSDRFSAERPKGSFSTLEIQRTEQGDSAMYLCASSPPGQNSGNTIYFGEGSWLTVV.

This chain connects TRBV2 to TRBJ2-1; D possibly corresponds to TRBD2 (5 bases). The V and J ends lost 5 bases and 0 bases respectively, with 8 bases between them. Germline loops: CDR1 SNHLY, CDR2 FYNNEI. The CDR3 is made up of 14 amino acids. CDR3 sequence: CASSTGSSYNEQFF. In DNA form, the CDR3 reads TGTGCCAGCAGTACGGGAAGCTCCTACAATGAGCAGTTCTTC.

The chain uses TRBV10-1 and TRBJ1-2; TRBD1 aligns across 11 bases. Germline V gene lookup returns CDR1 WNHNN and CDR2 SYGVQD (reference sequence). V was clipped by 3 bases and J by 4 bases; unmatched bases: 4. This CDR3 comprises 15 residues. The CDR3 region is CASSDRTGGVYGYTF. The DNA of the CDR3 is TGCGCCAGCAGTGACCGGACAGGGGGCGTCTATGGCTACACCTTC.

This clone has a single count. The chain couples TRBV11-3 to TRBJ1-1; weak D call: TRBD1 (6 bases). Trimming removed 4 bases from V and 3 bases from J, with 12 bases in between. CDR1 is SGHNT and CDR2 is YENEEA in the germline V gene. The CDR3 is 14 residues long. The CDR3 bases are TGTGCCAGCAGCTGGGGCACAGGGTACACTGAAGCTTTCTTT. This translates into CASSWGTGYTEAFF.

CDR3 in amino acids: CASSRQVNTEAFF. The CDR3 DNA is TGTGCCTCCAGCCGGCAGGTGAACACTGAAGCTTTCTTT. The chain carries TRBV30 and TRBJ1-1, with unresolved D. The CDR3 totals 13 residues. Germline CDR1 reads GTSNPN; CDR2 reads SVGIG (reference sequence). V lost 7 bases, J lost 0 bases, and 12 bases lay in between.

The chain joins TRBV5-1 to TRBJ1-5; a possible D gene is TRBD1 (6 bases). Looked up from germline, CDR1 is SGHRS and CDR2 is YFSETQ. This CDR3 is built from 14 residues. Trimming took off 2 bases at V and 4 bases at J, with 10 bases between the two ends. CDR3 in amino acids: CASSFQGGNQPQHF. The CDR3 coding sequence is TGCGCCAGCAGCTTTCAAGGGGGTAATCAGCCCCAGCATTTT.

This sequence joins TRBV13 and TRBJ2-7, with 8 bases that match TRBD1. The CDR3 totals 14 residues. J lost 3 bases, V lost 5 bases, and 6 bases had no gene match. From germline, CDR1 is PRHDT and CDR2 FYEKMQ (reference sequence). The CDR3 spells CASSPGQGVYEQYF. The CDR3 DNA sequence: TGTGCCAGCAGCCCCGGACAGGGTGTCTACGAGCAGTACTTC.

This clone appeared a few times. The chain combines TRBV18 with TRBJ1-1, with a possible D match to TRBD1 (5 bases). Germline CDR1 KGHSH, CDR2 LQKENI. There are 14 residues in the CDR3. V lost 3 bases and J lost 3, with 11 bases in between. CDR3 in amino acids: CASSPLAGDTEAFF. The CDR3 DNA reads as TGTGCCAGCTCACCCCTAGCGGGGGACACTGAAGCTTTCTTT.

The J gene is TRBJ1-2, the V gene TRBV7-2; weak D call: TRBD1 (5 bases). The germline V gene encodes CDR1 SGHTA and CDR2 FQGNSA. The V gene lost 8 bases and the J gene lost 0 bases, with 22 bases spanning the gap. The CDR3 totals 17 residues. CDR3 loop: CASFPRSGWTSNYGYTF. DNA for the CDR3: TGTGCCAGCTTTCCCCGGTCAGGTTGGACATCTAACTATGGCTACACCTTC.

The V gene is TRBV4-1, the J gene TRBJ2-5, with 9 positions matching TRBD1. CDR1 and CDR2 (germline): MGHRA, YSYEKL. The CDR3 has 15 amino acids. With 3 bases clipped from V and 11 bases from J, the junction kept 13 bases outside the gene matches. CDR3 sequence reads: CASSQVKQGAREQYF. The CDR3 DNA is TGCGCCAGCAGCCAGGTAAAACAGGGGGCGAGGGAGCAGTACTTC.

This chain connects TRBV5-4 to TRBJ1-2, with 8 positions matching TRBD1. With 4 bases clipped from V and 8 bases from J, the junction kept 10 bases outside the gene matches. The CDR3 runs to 14 residues. Germline loops: CDR1 SGHNT, CDR2 YYREEE (reference sequence). The CDR3 protein is CASSTGQGVGGYTF. The CDR3, as DNA: TGTGCCAGCAGCACCGGACAGGGCGTCGGGGGCTACACCTTC. The whole variable domain, remainder taken from reference TRBV5-4 and TRBJ1-2, is ETGVTQSPTHLIKTRGQQVTLRCSSQSGHNTVSWYQQALGQGPQFIFQYYREEENGRGNFPPRFSGLQFPNYSSELNVNALELDDSALYLCASSTGQGVGGYTFGSGTRLTVV.

As for this clone: The same CDR3 arises from other DNA sequences in this sample as well. The rearrangement links TRBV5-1 to TRBJ2-1; D is undetermined. This CDR3 has 14 amino acids. V shed 2 bases and J shed 1 base, with 7 bases lying between them. Germline V gene data show CDR1 as SGHRS and CDR2 as YFSETQ. CDR3: CASSFGESYNEQFF. CDR3 bases: TGCGCCAGCAGCTTCGGAGAGTCCTACAATGAGCAGTTCTTC.

The V call is TRBV16, the J call TRBJ1-1, with D maybe TRBD1 (6 bases). The CDR3 covers 13 residues. Germline V gene data show CDR1 as KGHSY and CDR2 as FQNENV. V was pared by 1 base and J by 10 bases, with 13 bases between. Here the CDR3 DNA reads TGTGCCAGCAGCCAATGGGGCCAGGGGATAGCTTTCTTT. As protein: CASSQWGQGIAFF.

The genes are TRBV5-4 and TRBJ2-3, with 10 bases aligning to TRBD2. The V gene's germline CDR1 is SGHNT and CDR2 YYREEE (reference sequence). This CDR3 contains 17 residues. V gave up 6 bases and J gave up 4 bases; unmatched junction bases: 14. The CDR3 loop reads CASTLGSSGGYADTQYF. The CDR3 nucleotides read TGTGCCAGCACCCTTGGGAGTAGCGGGGGGTACGCAGATACGCAGTATTTT.

The chain joins TRBV5-5 to TRBJ1-5; maybe TRBD1 (6 bases). The V gene lost 4 bases and the J gene lost 3 bases, with 17 bases spanning the gap. Per germline, CDR1 SGHKS and CDR2 YYEKEE (reference sequence). CDR3 length: 16 amino acids. The CDR3 spells CASSPRLDSFNQPQHF. CDR3 bases: TGTGCCAGCAGCCCGAGACTGGACAGCTTCAATCAGCCCCAGCATTTT. The full variable domain, completed using reference TRBV5-5 and TRBJ1-5, is DAGVTQSPTHLIKTRGQQVTLRCSPISGHKSVSWYQQVLGQGPQFIFQYYEKEERGRGNFPDRFSARQFPNYSSELNVNALLLGDSALYLCASSPRLDSFNQPQHFGDGTRLSIL.

The rearrangement uses TRBV28 and TRBJ1-1, with TRBD1 identical over 7 bases. This CDR3 is built from 12 residues. V was clipped by 5 bases and J by 5 bases; unmatched bases: 2. Germline CDR1 MDHEN, CDR2 SYDVKM. The CDR3 bases are TGTGCCAGCAGTGGGGGACAGACTGAAGCTTTCTTT. Its protein is CASSGGQTEAFF.

The rearrangement links TRBV4-3 to TRBJ1-3; unclear D gene. The V and J ends lost 6 bases and 0 bases respectively, with 12 bases between them. Per germline, CDR1 LGHNA and CDR2 YSLEER. The CDR3 has 15 residues. This chain's CDR3 is CASSWSRDSGNTIYF. The CDR3 DNA is TGCGCCAGCAGTTGGAGTCGGGACTCTGGAAACACCATATATTTT.

The chain uses TRBV4-1 and TRBJ2-1; 8 bases align to TRBD2. The CDR3 length is 17 residues. The V gene end was trimmed by 0 bases and the J gene end by 4 bases; junction bases not matched to a gene: 8. Germline assignment: CDR1 MGHRA and CDR2 YSYEKL. The CDR3 nucleotides read TGCGCCAGCAGCCAAGAAAGGGAGCGGGGGATTTACAATGAGCAGTTCTTC. It codes for CASSQERERGIYNEQFF.

The chain has TRBV2 and TRBJ2-1; no clear D gene. This CDR3 comprises 11 residues. The V and J ends lost 5 bases and 9 bases respectively, with 8 bases between them. Per germline, CDR1 SNHLY and CDR2 FYNNEI. For the CDR3, the DNA is TGTGCCAGCAGTTACAATGCTGAGCAGTTCTTC. Translation gives CASSYNAEQFF.

The genes are TRBV29-1 and TRBJ1-6, with no clear D. CDR1 and CDR2 (germline): SQVTM, ANQGSEA. Trimming removed 4 bases from V and 8 bases from J, with 15 bases in between. The CDR3 totals 14 residues. The DNA for the CDR3 is TGCAGCGTTGCTGAGGGCCCTTTCGATTCACCCCTCCACTTT. It encodes CSVAEGPFDSPLHF.

This clone has only one observation. The rearrangement uses TRBV5-4 and TRBJ2-5; 12 bases are a match to TRBD2. This CDR3 spans 14 amino acids. Germline V lookup: CDR1 SGHNT, CDR2 YYREEE (reference sequence). Losses at the gene ends were 4 bases for V and 11 bases for J; bases not matched to a gene: 9. The CDR3 region has the DNA TGTGCCAGCAGCCAGCTAGCGGGAGGGCCTCTTCAGTACTTC. Its translation is CASSQLAGGPLQYF.

The V gene is TRBV2, the J gene TRBJ1-5, with 8 bases aligning to TRBD1. Germline CDR1 and CDR2: SNHLY and FYNNEI. The V and J ends lost 3 bases and 2 bases, in that order; junction bases with no gene match: 3. The CDR3 is made up of 15 amino acids. The CDR3 is CASSEETGGNQPQHF. CDR3 coding DNA: TGTGCCAGCAGTGAGGAGACAGGGGGCAATCAGCCCCAGCATTTT.

This clone occurred once. The rearrangement uses TRBV15 and TRBJ1-5; TRBD1 is a possible D gene (5 bases). Trimming took 5 bases from V and 0 from J, leaving 14 bases between them. Germline V lookup: CDR1 LNHNV, CDR2 YYDKDF (reference sequence). CDR3 length equals 16 residues. Here the CDR3 DNA reads TGTGCCACCAGCGAACGGGGGATTAATAGCAATCAGCCCCAGCATTTT. The encoded protein is CATSERGINSNQPQHF. Looking up the rest from reference TRBV15 and TRBJ1-5 gives the full variable domain: DAMVIQNPRYQVTQFGKPVTLSCSQTLNHNVMYWYQQKSSQAPKLLFHYYDKDFNNEADTPDNFQSRRPNTSFCFLDIRSPGLGDTAMYLCATSERGINSNQPQHFGDGTRLSIL.

The chain uses TRBV5-1 and TRBJ2-2; D remains unclear. The V end lost 1 base, the J end lost 0 bases, and 4 bases lay between the germline ends. Germline assignment: CDR1 SGHRS and CDR2 YFSETQ. The CDR3 is 14 amino acids. The CDR3 loop is CASSLTANTGELFF. CDR3 in DNA: TGCGCCAGCAGCTTGACGGCGAACACCGGGGAGCTGTTTTTT.

The chain couples TRBV27 to TRBJ1-3, with 10 nucleotides matching TRBD1. The CDR3 is 14 amino acids. Trimming cost V 6 bases and J 4 bases; bases outside gene matches: 3. Germline loops: CDR1 MNHEY, CDR2 SMNVEV (reference sequence). CDR3 amino acids: CASRAGQGGNTIYF. In DNA form, the CDR3 reads TGTGCCAGCAGAGCGGGACAGGGGGGAAACACCATATATTTT.

This sequence joins TRBV5-4 and TRBJ2-5; 8 bases match TRBD2. The DNA end is a closer match to TRBJ2-7, so the J assignment may be wrong. Germline CDR1 and CDR2: SGHNT and YYREEE (reference sequence). This CDR3 has 15 amino acids. DNA for the CDR3: TGTGCCAGCACCGCCGGGGGGGGCCCTTCCTACGAGCAGTACTTC. It is translated as CASTAGGGPSYEQYF.

The chain combines TRBV10-1 with TRBJ2-1; 11 bases are shared with TRBD2. CDR3 length equals 15 residues. Trimming at V came to 5 bases and at J to 9 bases, leaving 9 bases not matched to a gene. Germline-derived CDR1 and CDR2 are WNHNN and SYGVQD (reference sequence). CDR3 DNA sequence: TGCGCCAGCAGTCATGGGACTAGCGGCCCCGGTGAGCAGTTCTTC. Amino acid sequence: CASSHGTSGPGEQFF.

This chain connects TRBV9 to TRBJ2-3; 10 bases map to TRBD2. CDR3 length: 17 residues. The junction had 8 bases not matched to a gene; V was cut back by 4 bases and J by 0 bases. The V gene's germline CDR1 is SGDLS and CDR2 YYNGEE. Here the CDR3 reads CASSRTSGRSSTDTQYF. The CDR3 nucleotides are TGTGCCAGCAGCAGGACTAGCGGCCGTTCTAGCACAGATACGCAGTATTTT.

The chain uses TRBV7-8 and TRBJ1-5; D gene ambiguous. Trimming removed 5 bases from V and 1 base from J, with 15 bases in between. Germline CDR1 reads SGHVS; CDR2 reads FQNEAQ. CDR3 length equals 16 residues. CDR3: CASSIRLGSSNQPQHF. CDR3 bases: TGTGCCAGCAGCATCCGACTCGGGTCGAGCAATCAGCCCCAGCATTTT.

The chain uses TRBV27 and TRBJ2-7; maybe TRBD1 (6 bases). Germline V gives CDR1 MNHEY, CDR2 SMNVEV (reference sequence). Trimming removed 2 bases from V and 1 base from J, with 9 bases in between. This CDR3 is built from 14 residues. The CDR3 reads CASSLGRGSYEQYF. For the CDR3, the DNA is TGTGCCAGCAGTTTAGGCAGGGGATCCTACGAGCAGTACTTC.

This clone is a singleton in its sample. This chain uses TRBV6-1 with TRBJ2-7; D is uncertain. CDR3 size: 11 residues. Trimming shortened V by 8 bases and J by 3 bases, and 8 bases separated the two germline ends. Germline CDR1 and CDR2: MNHNS and SASEGT. As DNA, the CDR3 is TGTGCCAGCGGGCGTTTCTACGAGCAGTACTTC. Its protein is CASGRFYEQYF.